The sequence of this T cell receptor (beta chain) was determined in a study of cytomegalovirus exposure and HLA in healthy donors. Use of 60 Vbeta and 13 Jbeta primers characterized the PCR. The protocol was immunoSEQ multiplex PCR, while the TCRdb copy is restricted to in-frame clones and leaves out a portion. Of some 150,000 clones in the sample, approximately 80% are singletons; the top ten hold 1.5% to 2%. Details on this clone: Its antigen is not identified.

Overall study results and limits: As a later analysis showed, a missense DCLRE1C variant was linked to trimming of TCR beta V- and J-genes. TCR beta chains numbering under 200 were designated cytomegalovirus-associated. Analyzed later, association rates of TCRs varied across HLA loci, with DRB1 most and HLA-C fewest.

The sequenced sample was PBMCs. The origin of this receptor is a woman in her 30s in good health and CMV-seronegative.

This chain's CDR3 is CASSARQGINYGYTF. The DNA for the CDR3 is TGTGCCAGCAGTGCCCGACAGGGGATTAACTATGGCTACACCTTC. The chain combines TRBV2 with TRBJ1-2; TRBD1 matches at 8 bases. This CDR3 has 15 residues. The trim removed 4 bases at V and 1 base at J, leaving 5 bases unmatched. Germline CDR1 SNHLY, CDR2 FYNNEI.